The 25 T cell receptor beta chains in this list originate from one sample, sequenced in a study of CD8 T cells in Susac syndrome. RNA, at about 0.5 to 1 ug, was reverse transcribed with random hexamers. Each CDR3 protein gets one entry after TCRdb re-called the immunoSEQ multiplex PCR reads with MiXCR. Seen here are roughly 180,000 distinct CDR3 sequences, roughly 94% observed once, and the top ten hold more than 0.1%. The sample comprised CD4+ T cells from PBMCs. The receptors were gathered from a human donor in good health.

The rearrangement uses TRBV4-2 and TRBJ2-1; 7 nucleotides agree with TRBD2. The ends lost 0 bases at V and 9 bases at J; junction bases unmatched: 8. Germline assignment: CDR1 LGHNA and CDR2 YNFKEQ. The CDR3 contains 15 residues. CDR3 protein: CASSQEGGAGLEQFF. The CDR3 DNA sequence: TGTGCCAGCAGCCAAGAAGGAGGAGCGGGACTTGAGCAGTTCTTC.

This chain uses TRBV18 with TRBJ1-2, with TRBD1 matching 7 bases. V dropped 3 bases and J dropped 4; count of bases not matched to a gene: 2. CDR1 KGHSH and CDR2 LQKENI come from the germline V gene. This CDR3 is 13 amino acids long. The CDR3 DNA reads as TGTGCCAGCTCACCGGGACAGCCCTATGGCTACACCTTC. Translated: CASSPGQPYGYTF.

The chain combines TRBV27 with TRBJ1-1; D call uncertain. This CDR3 region has 14 residues. Trimming pared 4 bases from V and 8 bases from J, leaving 17 bases between. CDR1 is MNHEY and CDR2 is SMNVEV in the germline V gene (reference sequence). Here the CDR3 DNA reads TGTGCCAGCAGTTCAACCTACCCTCCACCAGAAGCTTTCTTT. The encoded protein is CASSSTYPPPEAFF.

The chain links TRBV27 to TRBJ1-2, with 11 positions matching TRBD1. V was pared by 8 bases and J by 5 bases, with 4 bases of the junction left unmatched. The CDR3 contains 13 residues. Germline values: CDR1 MNHEY, CDR2 SMNVEV (reference sequence). DNA of the CDR3: TGTGCCAGCCGGACAGGGGGCGGTTATGGCTACACCTTC. It translates to CASRTGGGYGYTF.

This clonotype was counted a few times. The rearrangement uses TRBV7-2 and TRBJ2-7; D uncertain. Trimming shortened V by 1 base and J by 2 bases, and 12 bases separated the two germline ends. The CDR3 extends over 15 amino acids. Germline lookup yields CDR1 SGHTA and CDR2 FQGNSA. The CDR3 region has the DNA TGTGCCAGCAGCTTAGGGTTGGCAGTAACCTACGAGCAGTACTTC. Translated: CASSLGLAVTYEQYF. Full variable domain (outside the CDR3, taken from reference TRBV7-2 and TRBJ2-7): GAGVSQSPSNKVTEKGKDVELRCDPISGHTALYWYRQSLGQGLEFLIYFQGNSAPDKSGLPSDRFSAERTGGSVSTLTIQRTQQEDSAVYLCASSLGLAVTYEQYFGPGTRLTVT.

The chain employs TRBV12-3 or TRBV12-4 and TRBJ2-1, with D hard to call. The CDR3 is made up of 13 amino acids. Trimming removed 1 base from V and 6 bases from J, with 7 bases in between. The CDR3 here is CASSLVGINEQFF. In DNA, the CDR3 is TGTGCCAGCAGTTTAGTTGGGATCAATGAGCAGTTCTTC.

The chain links TRBV19 to TRBJ2-7; TRBD1 aligns across 8 bases. Trimming took 6 bases from V and 5 from J; bases not matched to a gene: 6. Germline V gene lookup returns CDR1 LNHDA and CDR2 SQIVND (reference sequence). The CDR3 length is 13 residues. The CDR3 DNA reads as TGTGCCAGTAGAGGACAGGGTAATCACGAGCAGTACTTC. It specifies CASRGQGNHEQYF.

The chain joins TRBV20-1 to TRBJ2-7; D is uncertain. CDR1 is DFQATT and CDR2 is SNEGSKA in the germline V gene (reference sequence). The germline V and J ends were trimmed by 0 bases and 3 bases, with 15 bases remaining between them. The CDR3 consists of 15 residues. CDR3: CSARDSARRNYEQYF. CDR3 bases: TGCAGTGCTAGAGATTCAGCCCGACGAAACTACGAGCAGTACTTC.

V usage is TRBV24-1 and J usage is TRBJ2-6; D tentatively reads TRBD1 or TRBD2 (5 bases each). The CDR3 has 18 amino acids. Germline V lookup: CDR1 KGHDR, CDR2 SFDVKD. Trimming took off 3 bases at V and 2 bases at J, with 16 bases between the two ends. The chain's CDR3 is CATSDRQSLGTGANVLTF. The DNA for the CDR3 is TGTGCCACCAGTGATCGACAGTCTCTCGGGACTGGGGCCAACGTCCTGACTTTC.

The rearrangement links TRBV9 to TRBJ1-3; D gene unclear. This CDR3 has 11 residues. Trimming removed 8 bases from V and 6 bases from J, with 9 bases in between. From germline, CDR1 is SGDLS and CDR2 YYNGEE. The CDR3 DNA sequence: TGTGCCAGTGGATCCGAAAACACCATATATTTT. Translation: CASGSENTIYF.

The V gene is TRBV19, the J gene TRBJ2-7; D unresolved. Germline V lookup: CDR1 LNHDA, CDR2 SQIVND (reference sequence). The CDR3 is 15 residues long. Trimming took off 3 bases at V and 3 bases at J, with 15 bases between the two ends. The CDR3 coding sequence is TGTGCCAGTAGTATGAAAGGAACTCAAAGCTACGAGCAGTACTTC. This encodes CASSMKGTQSYEQYF. Full variable domain (rest looked up from reference TRBV19 and TRBJ2-7): DGGITQSPKYLFRKEGQNVTLSCEQNLNHDAMYWYRQDPGQGLRLIYYSQIVNDFQKGDIAEGYSVSREKKESFPLTVTSAQKNPTAFYLCASSMKGTQSYEQYFGPGTRLTVT.

This chain uses TRBV27 with TRBJ2-5; a possible D gene is TRBD2 (5 bases). CDR1 MNHEY and CDR2 SMNVEV come from the germline V gene (reference sequence). Trimming removed 3 bases from V and 5 bases from J, with 10 bases in between. CDR3 length: 13 residues. In DNA form, the CDR3 reads TGTGCCAGCAGTTTCGGGGTCGGTGAGACCCAGTACTTC. Amino acids: CASSFGVGETQYF.

The chain has TRBV30 and TRBJ2-5; D is possibly TRBD1 or TRBD2 (5 bases each). V shed 1 base and J shed 5 bases, with 11 bases lying between them. In germline, CDR1 is GTSNPN, CDR2 SVGIG (reference sequence). The CDR3 consists of 13 residues. The CDR3 nucleotides are TGTGCCTGGAGTGCCCAGGGCGGGGAGACCCAGTACTTC. Protein sequence: CAWSAQGGETQYF.

The V call is TRBV20-1, the J call TRBJ2-5; 7 nucleotides match TRBD1. Germline V lookup: CDR1 DFQATT, CDR2 SNEGSKA (reference sequence). Trimming cost V 8 bases and J 2 bases; bases outside gene matches: 5. This CDR3 has 12 residues. CDR3 nucleotide sequence: TGCAGTCAAAGGACAGGTCAAGAGACCCAGTACTTC. This translates into CSQRTGQETQYF.

This sequence joins TRBV9 and TRBJ1-4; D perhaps matches TRBD1 (6 bases). Trimming left V 2 bases short and J 8 bases short, with 16 bases between. The CDR3 covers 15 residues. Germline values: CDR1 SGDLS, CDR2 YYNGEE. The CDR3 loop is CASSVSATGREKLFF. The CDR3 region has the DNA TGTGCCAGCAGCGTCTCGGCAACAGGGCGGGAAAAACTGTTTTTT.

The V gene is TRBV4-1, the J gene TRBJ1-2, with TRBD1 identical over 7 bases. Germline assignment: CDR1 MGHRA and CDR2 YSYEKL. The CDR3 runs 16 residues. V lost 4 bases and J lost 7; bases outside the gene matches: 15. The DNA for the CDR3 is TGCGCCAGCAGCCCCACAGGGGTGGTGACAAGCGGTGGCTACACCTTC. It specifies CASSPTGVVTSGGYTF.

This chain joins TRBV15 and TRBJ2-7, with D possibly being TRBD2 (6 bases). Looked up from germline, CDR1 is LNHNV and CDR2 is YYDKDF (reference sequence). The ends were cut back, 0 bases at V and 4 bases at J, with 10 bases in the middle. This CDR3 is 14 amino acids long. The CDR3 region is CATSRDRLVYEQYF. The CDR3 nucleotides read TGTGCCACCAGCAGAGACCGACTAGTATACGAGCAGTACTTC.

CDR3 loop: CASSLGQEGTQYF. CDR3 in DNA: TGTGCCAGCAGCTTGGGACAGGAAGGGACCCAGTACTTC. This chain connects TRBV7-9 to TRBJ2-5; 8 positions match TRBD1. Germline assignment: CDR1 SEHNR and CDR2 FQNEAQ (reference sequence). The CDR3 length is 13 residues. J was trimmed by 7 bases and V by 3 bases; bases with no gene match: 4.

V is TRBV15 and J is TRBJ1-5; D remains unclear. The CDR3 contains 16 residues. CDR1 and CDR2 from the germline V gene are LNHNV and YYDKDF (reference sequence). The V and J ends lost 5 bases and 7 bases respectively, with 21 bases between them. The CDR3 sequence is CATSGGSEPDGQPQHF. As DNA, the CDR3 is TGTGCCACCAGCGGAGGGTCGGAGCCGGATGGACAGCCCCAGCATTTT.

This clonotype has just a few counts. The rearrangement links TRBV29-1 to TRBJ2-5; a weak D match, TRBD2 (6 bases). The germline V gene has CDR1 SQVTM and CDR2 ANQGSEA. The CDR3 is made up of 21 amino acids. V lost 4 bases and J lost 2, with 35 bases in between. For the CDR3, the DNA is TGCAGCGTTGCACGAGGACCCCAGACCCCACAGACAGTGAGCGGGCAAGAGACCCAGTACTTC. Translating it yields CSVARGPQTPQTVSGQETQYF.

The V gene is TRBV20-1, the J gene TRBJ1-5, with D perhaps TRBD1 (5 bases). This CDR3 region has 13 residues. The germline V gene has CDR1 DFQATT and CDR2 SNEGSKA (reference sequence). CDR3 sequence: CSGGTDSNQPQHF. The CDR3 coding sequence is TGCAGCGGAGGGACCGATAGCAATCAGCCCCAGCATTTT.

The V and J genes are TRBV5-1 and TRBJ1-1, with 9 nucleotides matching TRBD1. The CDR3 has 16 amino acids. CDR1 and CDR2 (germline): SGHRS, YFSETQ. V gave up 0 bases and J gave up 5 bases; unmatched junction bases: 8. For the CDR3, the DNA is TGCGCCAGCAGCTTGGGAATTTTAGGACAGGGGACTGAAGCTTTCTTT. It codes for CASSLGILGQGTEAFF.

CDR3 DNA: TGCGCCAGCATGGACAGGGCGGAGACCCAGTACTTC. It encodes CASMDRAETQYF. The rearrangement uses TRBV5-1 and TRBJ2-5, with TRBD1 identical over 8 bases. V trimming: 6 bases; J trimming: 5 bases; junction bases outside the gene matches: 3. This CDR3 spans 12 amino acids. Per germline, CDR1 SGHRS and CDR2 YFSETQ.

This clonotype was found once. This chain links TRBV30 with TRBJ1-4; D unresolved. Trimming took 0 bases from V and 3 from J, leaving 5 bases between them. Germline loops: CDR1 GTSNPN, CDR2 SVGIG (reference sequence). This CDR3 region has 13 residues. CDR3 loop: CAWSVVANEKLFF. CDR3 DNA: TGTGCCTGGAGTGTAGTTGCTAATGAAAAACTGTTTTTT.

The chain has TRBV29-1 and TRBJ2-3; D call uncertain. V lost 4 bases, J lost 9 bases, and 20 bases lay in between. This CDR3 spans 14 amino acids. The germline V gene has CDR1 SQVTM and CDR2 ANQGSEA. The CDR3: CSVAPPLLQTTQYF. The CDR3 DNA follows: TGCAGCGTTGCGCCTCCTTTATTACAGACGACGCAGTATTTT.